This is a list of T cell receptor beta chains from one sample in a study of OX40 agonist ivuxolimab in advanced cancers. Libraries were prepared by immunoSEQ multiplex PCR; TCRdb keeps only in-frame clonotypes and omits some of them. The table has around 60,000 clones, approximately 86% seen once; the top ten hold 2.8%. Sequencing was performed on CD4+ or CD8+ T cells sorted from blood, taken in a trial of the OX40 agonist ivuxolimab. Every receptor here comes from an adult with an advanced solid tumor such as melanoma, head and neck, liver or kidney cancer. The conserved cysteine and the conserved F or W are not part of the CDR3 here.

v_gene	j_gene	CDR3aa
TRBV6-6	TRBJ2-3	ASGPRADTQY
TRBV27	TRBJ1-2	ASRTQHNNYGYT
TRBV30	TRBJ1-4	AWSPLSLAVGEKLF
TRBV9	TRBJ2-1	ASSVTGTGGYNEQF
TRBV10-1	TRBJ2-1	ASSDGLAGDDEQF
TRBV6-4	TRBJ2-3	ASSDSHKGTDTQY
TRBV7-2	TRBJ1-3	ASRLTSGNTIY
TRBV5-6	TRBJ1-1	ASSLGHQNTEAF
TRBV5-6	TRBJ1-5	ASSRRGLLDSNQPQH
TRBV7-9	TRBJ1-1	ASSLGDGRGQAEAF
TRBV4-1	TRBJ2-2	ASSQLQGNTGELF
TRBV27	TRBJ1-2	ASSLSGQRVSNYGYT
TRBV11-2	TRBJ2-7	ASSPTMGRKY
TRBV5-1	TRBJ2-7	ASSPGTSGRQLESWWPSYEQY
TRBV6-1	TRBJ1-5	ASSTRGTDNQPQH
TRBV10-2	TRBJ2-7	ASKVGNWDSYEQY
TRBV7-9	TRBJ2-7	ASSSATYRYGGGYEQY
TRBV5-1	TRBJ2-3	ASSLRGGTDTQY
TRBV7-2	TRBJ1-1	ASSFVGSPEAF
TRBV27	TRBJ1-1	ASRMTGGDTEAF
TRBV9	TRBJ1-2	ASSDPGQLNYGYT
TRBV19	TRBJ2-1	ASSASGYEQF
TRBV5-1	TRBJ2-7	ASKIGTSGYEQY
TRBV2	TRBJ1-1	ASSEASGGRGRTEAF
TRBV28	TRBJ2-7	ASKKSGVGYEQY
TRBV1	TRBJ2-3	TSSQEKTSGVPDTQY